The 10 T cell receptor beta chains presented below share a single source sample, sequenced in a study of vaccination effects on CD4 cells after COVID-19. Some clones are missing from TCRdb's copy, which holds only in-frame ones; the method was immunoSEQ multiplex PCR. This table has tens of thousands of clones, around 76% appearing once. Expansion with viral peptide pools was applied to antigen-specific CD4+ T cells by the ViraFEST assay prior to sequencing. The culture ran for roughly ten days before CD4+ T cells were isolated. Vaccine recipients lacked prior SARS-CoV-2 infection and had negative nucleocapsid antibodies. For these TCRs, the target antigens are not known. The material was CD4+ T cells from PBMCs cultured with SARS-CoV-2 spike peptides, obtained before COVID-19 vaccination. The receptors stem from a human donor who received a COVID-19 vaccine.

The CDR3 DNA is TGCAGTGCCCCAAGCTATGGCTACACCTTC. It specifies CSAPSYGYTF. The chain links TRBV20-1 to TRBJ1-2; D gene ambiguous. This CDR3 contains 10 residues. Trimming pared 6 bases from V and 4 bases from J, leaving 6 bases between. CDR1 is DFQATT, CDR2 SNEGSKA, per germline (reference sequence).

J is TRBJ1-6 and V is TRBV6-6, with D perhaps matching TRBD1 (5 bases). Looked up from germline, CDR1 is MNHNY and CDR2 is SVGAGI (reference sequence). V was clipped by 6 bases and J by 7 bases, with 19 bases between them. The CDR3 contains 16 residues. The CDR3: CASSDPGDPSNSPLHF. The CDR3 DNA reads as TGTGCCAGCAGCGACCCGGGGGACCCCTCAAATTCACCCCTCCACTTT.

Here the CDR3 DNA reads TGTGCCAGCAGTTTAGCGTGGTATGAAAAACTGTTTTTT. Residues: CASSLAWYEKLFF. This sequence joins TRBV28 and TRBJ1-4; no clear D gene. The CDR3 has 13 amino acids. Germline V gene data show CDR1 as MDHEN and CDR2 as SYDVKM. V dropped 2 bases and J dropped 6 bases, with 7 bases sitting between them.

The V call is TRBV4-1, the J call TRBJ2-3; 12 nucleotides align to TRBD2. CDR1 and CDR2 (germline): MGHRA, YSYEKL. Trimming removed 4 bases from V and 6 bases from J; junction bases left unmatched: 8. The CDR3 runs to 16 residues. The CDR3 nucleotides are TGCGCCAGCAGCCGGCTACTAGCGGGGGGACGGGATACGCAGTATTTT. As protein: CASSRLLAGGRDTQYF.

In this sample, this clone turned up once. The chain joins TRBV3-1 (or the pseudogene TRBV3-2) to TRBJ2-2, with 7 bases aligning to TRBD1. Germline V gene lookup returns CDR1 LGHDT and CDR2 YNNKEL (reference sequence). This CDR3 contains 14 residues. J was trimmed by 5 bases and V by 6 bases; bases with no gene match: 6. CDR3 amino acids: CASRDRVVTGELFF. The DNA for the CDR3 is TGTGCCAGCAGAGACAGGGTTGTTACCGGGGAGCTGTTTTTT.

V usage is TRBV2 and J usage is TRBJ2-7; D is unclear. Germline V gene lookup returns CDR1 SNHLY and CDR2 FYNNEI. This CDR3 is built from 12 residues. Trimming left V 3 bases short and J 8 bases short, with 11 bases between. The CDR3 region is CASSEARIKQYV. The CDR3 nucleotides read TGTGCCAGCAGTGAGGCCAGAATAAAGCAGTACGTC.

This clone was observed a few times. The V and J genes are TRBV2 and TRBJ2-1; 7 bases align to TRBD1. This CDR3 is 14 amino acids long. Germline V CDR1 and CDR2: SNHLY, FYNNEI. V lost 9 bases to trimming and J lost 0 bases; unmatched junction nucleotides: 5. CDR3 nucleotide sequence: TGTGCCAGTAAGAGGGACAGCTCCTACAATGAGCAGTTCTTC. Translated: CASKRDSSYNEQFF. The full variable domain, with the rest looked up from reference TRBV2 and TRBJ2-1, is EPEVTQTPSHQVTQMGQEVILRCVPISNHLYFYWYRQILGQKVEFLVSFYNNEISEKSEIFDDQFSVERPDGSNFTLKIRSTKLEDSAMYFCASKRDSSYNEQFFGPGTRLTVL.

The count of this clone is one. CDR3: CATGSVEAAPVLTF. CDR3 nucleotide sequence: TGTGCCACCGGGTCCGTTGAGGCGGCCCCCGTCCTGACTTTC. This chain links TRBV15 with TRBJ2-6, with D unclear. Per germline, CDR1 LNHNV and CDR2 YYDKDF (reference sequence). V lost 8 bases to trimming and J lost 12 bases, with 20 bases between them. There are 14 residues in the CDR3.

The chain links TRBV13 to TRBJ2-1; 13 positions agree with TRBD2. In germline, CDR1 is PRHDT, CDR2 FYEKMQ (reference sequence). This CDR3 has 16 amino acids. The junction had 10 bases not matched to a gene; V was cut back by 5 bases and J by 9 bases. The CDR3 loop is CASSALGLAGFAEQFF. CDR3 coding DNA: TGTGCCAGCAGCGCCCTGGGACTAGCGGGGTTCGCTGAGCAGTTCTTC.

The gene calls are TRBV5-1 and TRBJ2-3, with a possible D match to TRBD2 (7 bases). Germline V CDR1 and CDR2: SGHRS, YFSETQ. CDR3 size: 19 residues. The V end was cut by 1 base, the J end by 2 bases, with 23 bases between. Here the CDR3 DNA reads TGCGCCAGCAGCTTGTCAACGGGGGGCAGGGCGATAAACACAGATACGCAGTATTTT. The encoded protein is CASSLSTGGRAINTDTQYF.